Presented here are 20 T cell receptor beta chains from one specimen sequenced in a study of blood T cells in healthy people across ages. Alongside a J-beta primer mix, a sample-barcoded 5' primer served in a second PCR lasting about 7 to 12 cycles. One entry per CDR3 protein, called by TCRdb with MiXCR from the 5' RACE reads. The repertoire consists of 550,000 to 750,000 distinct CDR3 sequences, with roughly 20% occurring once and the leading ten covering roughly 3.4%. The material sequenced was blood. The receptors come from a man between 65 and 79 years old in good health.

This clonotype has only a few counts. The rearrangement joins TRBV5-1 to TRBJ2-1; no reliable D call. The CDR3 loop spans 11 amino acids. The germline V gene encodes CDR1 SGHRS and CDR2 YFSETQ. Between the trimmed V and J ends, which lost 4 bases and 7 bases, there was a span of 6 bases. Here the CDR3 DNA reads TGCGCCAGCAGCGAGGATAATGAGCAGTTCTTC. Its translation is CASSEDNEQFF.

J is TRBJ2-2 and V is TRBV12-3 or TRBV12-4, with D tentatively TRBD1 (5 bases). V lost 4 bases to trimming and J lost 7 bases, with 7 bases between them. The CDR3 extends over 12 amino acids. CDR3 sequence: CASSSGIGELFF. The CDR3 nucleotides read TGTGCCAGCAGTTCAGGGATCGGGGAGCTGTTTTTT.

J is TRBJ2-2 and V is TRBV7-8; 7 positions match TRBD1. The CDR3 has 17 amino acids. With 2 bases clipped from V and 6 bases from J, the junction kept 12 bases outside the gene matches. The germline gives CDR1 SGHVS, CDR2 FQNEAQ. The CDR3 region is CASSLFYRTGYSGELFF. The DNA for the CDR3 is TGTGCCAGCAGCTTATTCTACAGGACAGGTTACTCCGGGGAGCTGTTTTTT.

This clonotype was counted a few times. J is TRBJ2-7 and V is TRBV4-1; 14 bases are a match to TRBD2. The V segment lost 1 base and the J segment 4 bases; nucleotides outside the gene matches: 6. Germline assignment: CDR1 MGHRA and CDR2 YSYEKL. The CDR3 spans 17 residues. CDR3 nucleotide sequence: TGCGCCAGCAGCCAAGTCCACGGACTAGCGGGAGGTTACGAGCAGTACTTC. Protein sequence: CASSQVHGLAGGYEQYF.

This clonotype was seen a few times. The gene calls are TRBV9 and TRBJ2-3, with 7 bases matching TRBD1. CDR1 and CDR2 from the germline V gene are SGDLS and YYNGEE. This CDR3 spans 14 amino acids. Trimming took 3 bases from V and 2 from J; bases not matched to a gene: 3. The CDR3 loop reads CASSATGYTDTQYF. The CDR3 region has the DNA TGTGCCAGCAGCGCGACAGGGTACACAGATACGCAGTATTTT.

The chain has TRBV6-5 and TRBJ2-3; TRBD2 is a possible D gene (6 bases). This CDR3 region has 15 residues. V lost 6 bases and J lost 6, with 19 bases in between. Germline V gene sequence: CDR1 MNHEY, CDR2 SVGAGI. The CDR3: CASRDSGGGWDTQYF. The CDR3 region has the DNA TGTGCCAGCAGGGATAGCGGAGGTGGATGGGATACGCAGTATTTT.

Only a few counts were recorded for this clonotype. The chain is built from TRBV3-1 and TRBJ2-5, with D unclear. With the DNA end fitting TRBJ2-7 better, the J assignment may be wrong. The CDR3 sequence is 13 residues long. Germline CDR1 and CDR2: LGHDT and YNNKEL (reference sequence). The CDR3 region has the DNA TGTGCCAGCAGCCAAGATCATCGATACGAGCAGTACTTC. Encoded protein: CASSQDHRYEQYF.

The chain is built from TRBV20-1 and TRBJ2-7; a possible D gene is TRBD1 (6 bases). The CDR3 length is 15 residues. CDR1 is DFQATT and CDR2 is SNEGSKA in the germline V gene (reference sequence). The V and J ends lost 6 bases and 7 bases respectively, with 25 bases between them. In DNA, the CDR3 is TGCAGTGCCACAGAACTCGACAGGTCTGAGGGGGAGCAGTACTTC. It codes for CSATELDRSEGEQYF.

J is TRBJ2-5 and V is TRBV2; possible D gene TRBD1, 6 bases. The CDR3 has 11 residues. From germline, CDR1 is SNHLY and CDR2 FYNNEI. The ends were cut back, 5 bases at V and 9 bases at J, with 10 bases in the middle. Written as DNA, the CDR3 is TGTGCCAGCAGTACAGGGCGGGCCCAGTACTTC. Its translation: CASSTGRAQYF.

This clonotype was found a few times. The rearrangement joins TRBV5-1 to TRBJ2-3; 10 positions match TRBD2. V was pared by 1 base and J by 1 base, with 6 bases of the junction left unmatched. The CDR3 contains 17 residues. Germline CDR1 reads SGHRS; CDR2 reads YFSETQ. This CDR3 is CASSLIPGTSGTDTQYF. The DNA for the CDR3 is TGCGCCAGCAGCTTGATCCCCGGGACTAGCGGCACAGATACGCAGTATTTT.

This clonotype was found many times. The V and J genes are TRBV6-5 and TRBJ2-4; 9 bases line up with TRBD1. The CDR3 spans 14 residues. Germline V gene lookup returns CDR1 MNHEY and CDR2 SVGAGI. Unmatched junction bases numbered 3, after V lost 5 bases and J lost 4 bases. Here the CDR3 DNA reads TGTGCCAGCAGTCCGGGACAGGGTAAAAACATTCAGTACTTC. As protein: CASSPGQGKNIQYF.

This clonotype was counted a few times. This chain connects TRBV27 to TRBJ1-2, with 9 bases that match TRBD1. This CDR3 is built from 15 residues. V shed 4 bases and J 1 base; nucleotides not matched to a gene: 4. Germline V CDR1 and CDR2: MNHEY, SMNVEV (reference sequence). The CDR3 loop reads CASSSPGQGNYGYTF. The DNA for the CDR3 is TGTGCCAGCAGTTCGCCGGGACAGGGTAACTATGGCTACACCTTC.

This clonotype was picked up many times. The chain carries TRBV28 and TRBJ1-4; weak D call: TRBD1 (6 bases). CDR1 and CDR2 from the germline V gene are MDHEN and SYDVKM. CDR3 length equals 15 residues. V shed 4 bases and J shed 7 bases, with 16 bases lying between them. The CDR3 is CASSSGANVGEKLFF. In nucleotides, the CDR3 is TGTGCCAGCAGTTCGGGGGCTAATGTTGGTGAAAAACTGTTTTTT.

In the case of this clonotype: At one end the junction does not follow the germline gene, possibly because of a read error. This chain uses TRBV20-1 with TRBJ2-3; D possibly corresponds to TRBD1 (5 bases). The V gene's germline CDR1 is DFQATT and CDR2 SNEGSKA (reference sequence). The CDR3 spans 15 residues. DNA of the CDR3: TGCAGTGCTAGAGATATCGACAGACTCACAGGTACGCAGTATTTT. Translated: CSARDIDRLTGTQYF.

The chain uses TRBV7-9 and TRBJ2-1, with TRBD2 as a possible D gene (6 bases). The ends were cut back, 2 bases at V and 3 bases at J, with 11 bases in the middle. Germline-derived CDR1 and CDR2 are SEHNR and FQNEAQ (reference sequence). This CDR3 is 15 amino acids long. In DNA, the CDR3 is TGTGCCAGCAGCTTATGGCGGGGCTTCTACAATGAGCAGTTCTTC. This sequence encodes CASSLWRGFYNEQFF.

The CDR3 DNA reads TGTGCCAGCAGGTCCGGTGCCTCGGACATTCAGTACTTC. It is translated as CASRSGASDIQYF. This rearrangement joins TRBV12-3 or TRBV12-4 to TRBJ2-4; D is undetermined. The V end lost 6 bases, the J end lost 8 bases, and 14 bases lay between the germline ends. The CDR3 is 13 amino acids.

This clonotype was found a few times. Relative to the germline gene, one junction end is altered; a read error may explain this. The gene calls are TRBV11-2 and TRBJ2-2; D may be TRBD2 (5 bases). Germline CDR1 SGHAT, CDR2 FQNNGV. The CDR3 has 15 residues. The CDR3 region is CASSSRALDTGELVF. DNA for the CDR3: TGTGCCAGCAGCTCGCGCGCATTAGACACCGGGGAGCTGGTTTTT.

Worth noting for this clonotype: Likely a read error: the CDR3 ends without its conserved phenylalanine or tryptophan. The V call is TRBV12-3 or TRBV12-4, the J call TRBJ2-1; 10 bases fit TRBD2. With 5 bases clipped from V and 8 bases from J, the junction kept 15 bases outside the gene matches. The CDR3 runs 17 residues. The CDR3 nucleotides read TGTGCCAGCAGTCCGACCCTAGCGGGAGACCCTGGGGATGAGCAGTTCTTA. Amino acids: CASSPTLAGDPGDEQFL.

With respect to this clonotype: At one end the junction does not follow the germline gene, possibly because of a read error. This chain links TRBV12-3 or TRBV12-4 with TRBJ1-6; D is ambiguous. This CDR3 has 14 residues. The CDR3: CAGSLKGANSPLHF. The DNA of the CDR3 is TGTGCCGGCAGTTTGAAGGGAGCAAATTCACCCCTCCACTTT.

In this sample, this clonotype turned up many times. The chain is built from TRBV15 and TRBJ2-5; D gene ambiguous. The V end was cut by 6 bases, the J end by 5 bases, with 13 bases between. Germline loops: CDR1 LNHNV, CDR2 YYDKDF (reference sequence). The CDR3 sequence is 13 residues long. CDR3 DNA sequence: TGTGCCACCAGTCAAGAGGCGACGGAGACCCAGTACTTC. Translated, it gives CATSQEATETQYF. Together with reference TRBV15 and TRBJ2-5, the CDR3 gives the full variable domain: DAMVIQNPRYQVTQFGKPVTLSCSQTLNHNVMYWYQQKSSQAPKLLFHYYDKDFNNEADTPDNFQSRRPNTSFCFLDIRSPGLGDTAMYLCATSQEATETQYFGPGTRLLVL.